This entry lists 8 T cell receptor beta chains sequenced from one sample in a study of OX40 agonist ivuxolimab in advanced cancers. Using immunoSEQ multiplex PCR, the repertoire was profiled, and TCRdb retains in-frame clones only, with some absent. The sample includes about 78,000 clones, about 90% of them seen just once. The specimen was CD4+ or CD8+ T cells sorted from blood, collected in a trial of the OX40 agonist ivuxolimab. These receptors originate from an adult with an advanced solid tumor such as melanoma, head and neck, liver or kidney cancer.

The chain recombines TRBV5-4 with TRBJ2-3; 7 positions agree with TRBD2. The CDR3 spans 13 residues. CDR1 is SGHNT and CDR2 is YYREEE in the germline V gene (reference sequence). The ends lost 4 bases at V and 6 bases at J; junction bases unmatched: 5. The CDR3 sequence: CASSPAGGDTQYF. Written as DNA, the CDR3 is TGTGCCAGCAGCCCGGCCGGGGGGGATACGCAGTATTTT.

The chain recombines TRBV5-6 with TRBJ2-1; 8 nucleotides match TRBD2. CDR1 SGHDT and CDR2 YYEEEE come from the germline V gene. Trimming removed 6 bases from V and 0 bases from J; junction bases left unmatched: 5. The CDR3 has 15 amino acids. The CDR3 protein is CASIAAGDSYNEQFF. CDR3 sequence (DNA): TGTGCCAGCATCGCAGCGGGAGACTCCTACAATGAGCAGTTCTTC.

The chain recombines TRBV18 with TRBJ1-5, with D possibly being TRBD1 (6 bases). Trimming took 3 bases from V and 6 from J, leaving 12 bases between them. This CDR3 comprises 14 residues. The germline V gene has CDR1 KGHSH and CDR2 LQKENI. CDR3 in DNA: TGTGCCAGCTCACCGACTCGAGGGGGTCAGCCCCAGCATTTT. Protein sequence: CASSPTRGGQPQHF. The variable domain in full, completed from reference TRBV18 and TRBJ1-5, reads NAGVMQNPRHLVRRRGQEARLRCSPMKGHSHVYWYRQLPEEGLKFMVYLQKENIIDESGMPKERFSAEFPKEGPSILRIQQVVRGDSAAYFCASSPTRGGQPQHFGDGTRLSIL.

The rearrangement uses TRBV29-1 and TRBJ2-7, with a tentative D call TRBD1 (5 bases). Trimming took off 6 bases at V and 3 bases at J, with 12 bases between the two ends. The germline gives CDR1 SQVTM, CDR2 ANQGSEA. The CDR3 covers 12 residues. The CDR3, as DNA: TGCAGCGTCATGACAGCCCGCTACGAGCAGTACTTC. It is translated as CSVMTARYEQYF.

The chain links TRBV30 to TRBJ1-6; D unclear. The germline V and J ends were trimmed by 8 bases and 7 bases, with 18 bases remaining between them. The CDR3 has 14 amino acids. Germline V lookup: CDR1 GTSNPN, CDR2 SVGIG (reference sequence). CDR3 protein: CALSGSRRNSPLHF. The CDR3, as DNA: TGTGCCCTCAGCGGGAGTCGTAGGAATTCACCCCTCCACTTT.

This rearrangement joins TRBV30 to TRBJ2-1, with 11 bases that match TRBD2. CDR3 length equals 15 residues. The germline CDR1 and CDR2 sequences are GTSNPN and SVGIG (reference sequence). Trimming took 4 bases from V and 5 from J; bases not matched to a gene: 7. CDR3: CAWTAGTSGHNEQFF. In nucleotides, the CDR3 is TGTGCCTGGACCGCCGGGACTAGCGGCCACAATGAGCAGTTCTTC.

The CDR3: CASSEGTSNQPQHF. CDR3 coding DNA: TGTGCCAGCAGTGAGGGGACTAGCAATCAGCCCCAGCATTTT. The chain employs TRBV2 and TRBJ1-5, with D possibly being TRBD1 (5 bases). V lost 3 bases to trimming and J lost 0 bases, with 6 bases between them. Germline CDR1 reads SNHLY; CDR2 reads FYNNEI. The CDR3 sequence is 14 residues long.

The chain is built from TRBV9 and TRBJ2-3; D uncertain. The CDR3 consists of 15 residues. Germline V CDR1 and CDR2: SGDLS, YYNGEE. V lost 4 bases and J lost 0, with 12 bases in between. The CDR3 is CASSQRAYSTDTQYF. CDR3 coding DNA: TGTGCCAGCAGCCAAAGGGCTTATAGCACAGATACGCAGTATTTT.